Only a few counts were recorded for the clone carrying this TCR beta chain. This record belongs to a study of cytomegalovirus exposure and HLA in healthy donors. Germline V lookup: CDR1 SGHDN, CDR2 FVKESK. Trimming took 4 bases from V and 3 from J; bases not matched to a gene: 13. The CDR3 is 17 residues long. Profiled with immunoSEQ multiplex PCR; TCRdb holds only in-frame clones, not every one. The data contain approximately 150,000 clones, 85% to 90% of them singletons. The V call is TRBV14, the J call TRBJ1-2; TRBD1 aligns across 8 bases. Sequences were obtained from PBMCs. The sequence derives from a woman aged 30 to 39 in good health and CMV-seronegative. In DNA, the CDR3 is TGTGCCAGCAGCCCCCTACTCCCCAGGGGGCGGGACTATGGCTACACCTTC. This encodes CASSPLLPRGRDYGYTF.